The next 9 T cell receptor beta chains were all read from a single sample in a study of blood T cell repertoires in COVID-19. The assay was immunoSEQ multiplex PCR, and TCRdb's table has in-frame clones only and misses some. The sample shows some 300,000 clones, less than 90% of them seen only once. Sequenced material: peripheral blood. The receptors shown here come from a woman in her 70s with COVID-19, enrolled during active disease.

The rearrangement links TRBV18 to TRBJ1-1; D is perhaps TRBD1 (5 bases). V was shortened by 2 bases and J by 3 bases, with 13 bases between the two germline ends. Per germline, CDR1 KGHSH and CDR2 LQKENI. This CDR3 spans 15 amino acids. The CDR3 is CASSPMGLQYTEAFF. The CDR3 region has the DNA TGTGCCAGCTCACCAATGGGACTACAGTACACTGAAGCTTTCTTT.

V gene TRBV19 combines with J gene TRBJ1-5; perhaps TRBD1 as D (5 bases). The CDR3 loop spans 16 amino acids. The V gene lost 4 bases and the J gene lost 2 bases, with 15 bases spanning the gap. Germline CDR1 LNHDA, CDR2 SQIVND (reference sequence). CDR3 residues: CASSKGQQVGNQPQHF. The CDR3 DNA follows: TGTGCCAGTAGTAAGGGGCAGCAGGTGGGCAATCAGCCCCAGCATTTT.

The chain uses TRBV7-9 and TRBJ1-1, with D hard to call. Germline CDR1 reads SEHNR; CDR2 reads FQNEAQ (reference sequence). V was cut by 6 bases and J by 1 base, with 12 bases left in between. The CDR3 length is 14 residues. The CDR3 DNA reads as TGTGCCAGCAGTCTAGGGAGCGAGAACACTGAAGCTTTCTTT. Translating it yields CASSLGSENTEAFF.

This chain uses TRBV7-9 with TRBJ1-5; possible D gene TRBD1, 6 bases. The length of the CDR3 is 13 residues. V lost 6 bases to trimming and J lost 7 bases, with 13 bases between them. Germline V gives CDR1 SEHNR, CDR2 FQNEAQ (reference sequence). CDR3 coding DNA: TGTGCCAGCAGGGCAGGGGTAAACCAGCCCCAGCATTTT. Its protein product is CASRAGVNQPQHF.

Here the CDR3 reads CASSFPHYNEQFF. DNA for the CDR3: TGTGCCAGCAGCTTTCCCCACTACAATGAGCAGTTCTTC. The chain couples TRBV5-6 to TRBJ2-1, with D uncertain. The CDR3 has 13 residues. CDR1 and CDR2 from the germline V gene are SGHDT and YYEEEE. Trimming left V 2 bases short and J 3 bases short, with 6 bases between.

The rearrangement joins TRBV5-1 to TRBJ1-4; D is unclear. Germline assignment: CDR1 SGHRS and CDR2 YFSETQ. The germline V and J ends were trimmed by 1 base and 8 bases, with 9 bases remaining between them. This CDR3 contains 13 residues. In DNA form, the CDR3 reads TGCGCCAGCAGCTTGCCATCCAGGGAAAAACTGTTTTTT. Translated: CASSLPSREKLFF. The full variable domain, completed using reference TRBV5-1 and TRBJ1-4, is KAGVTQTPRYLIKTRGQQVTLSCSPISGHRSVSWYQQTPGQGLQFLFEYFSETQRNKGNFPGRFSGRQFSNSRSEMNVSTLELGDSALYLCASSLPSREKLFFGSGTQLSVL.

The V call is TRBV10-2, the J call TRBJ1-2; 11 bases are shared with TRBD1. Trimming cost V 8 bases and J 3 bases; bases outside gene matches: 5. This CDR3 is 14 amino acids long. The germline V gene has CDR1 WSHSY and CDR2 SAAADI. The CDR3, as DNA: TGCGCCAGCGGGACAGGGGGATCGTACTATGGCTACACCTTC. It translates to CASGTGGSYYGYTF.

The chain has TRBV11-2 and TRBJ1-2, with a weak D call TRBD1 (5 bases). There are 14 residues in the CDR3. V gave up 0 bases and J gave up 6 bases, with 11 bases separating them. Germline V gene lookup returns CDR1 SGHAT and CDR2 FQNNGV. The CDR3 nucleotides are TGTGCCAGCAGCTTAGAGCGGGGACTGGATGGCTACACCTTC. Protein sequence: CASSLERGLDGYTF.

This clone was observed a single time. This chain links TRBV7-9 with TRBJ2-1; tentative D call: TRBD2 (6 bases). V lost 0 bases, J lost 7 bases, and 13 bases lay in between. CDR3 length: 15 amino acids. From germline, CDR1 is SEHNR and CDR2 FQNEAQ (reference sequence). CDR3 bases: TGTGCCAGCAGCTTAGCCGGGGGAATAGTAAATGAGCAGTTCTTC. Residues: CASSLAGGIVNEQFF.